Listed here are 23 T cell receptor beta chains from one sample, sequenced in a study of T cell repertoires and Cas9 in healthy adults. Measured with immunoSEQ multiplex PCR; TCRdb has only the in-frame clones, and not every one. The profile shows tens of thousands of clones, 90% of them singletons. The specimen was CD4+ effector T cells (CD127+, CD25-, CD137-, CD154-) from PBMCs; culture status not recorded. These receptors were taken from a human donor in good health.

The rearrangement uses TRBV2 and TRBJ2-5; D not resolved. CDR3 length equals 12 residues. V dropped 3 bases and J dropped 1 base, with 3 bases sitting between them. Germline assignment: CDR1 SNHLY and CDR2 FYNNEI. As DNA, the CDR3 is TGTGCCAGCAGTGATTCCCAAGAGACCCAGTACTTC. Translating it yields CASSDSQETQYF.

V usage is TRBV12-5 and J usage is TRBJ2-3; 16 nucleotides agree with TRBD2. J lost 5 bases, V lost 4 bases, and 3 bases had no gene match. Germline V lookup: CDR1 LGHNT, CDR2 FRNRAP. The CDR3 sequence is 16 residues long. The CDR3 DNA sequence: TGTGCTAGTGGTTCGGGACTAGCGGGGGGGCGAGATACGCAGTATTTT. As protein: CASGSGLAGGRDTQYF.

This chain uses TRBV5-1 with TRBJ2-3; a possible D gene is TRBD1 (5 bases). This CDR3 is 15 amino acids long. CDR1 and CDR2 (germline): SGHRS, YFSETQ. V was clipped by 2 bases and J by 6 bases, with 16 bases between them. CDR3 nucleotide sequence: TGCGCCAGCAGCTTCGTTCCAGGGAACCCGGATACGCAGTATTTT. Protein product: CASSFVPGNPDTQYF.

The gene calls are TRBV19 and TRBJ2-3; D is ambiguous. The ends were cut back, 1 base at V and 6 bases at J, with 5 bases in the middle. Germline CDR1 and CDR2: LNHDA and SQIVND (reference sequence). This CDR3 is built from 12 residues. The DNA for the CDR3 is TGTGCCAGTAGTATAGGCGTGGATACGCAGTATTTT. It encodes CASSIGVDTQYF.

The chain carries TRBV6-1 and TRBJ2-1, with 7 bases lining up with TRBD1. The junction had 11 bases not matched to a gene; V was cut back by 8 bases and J by 10 bases. The CDR3 covers 13 residues. The germline V gene encodes CDR1 MNHNS and CDR2 SASEGT. CDR3 DNA: TGTGCCAGCTTAGTTAGACAGGGAGCAGAGCAGTTCTTC. This sequence encodes CASLVRQGAEQFF.

The chain employs TRBV19 and TRBJ2-7, with 13 bases matching TRBD2. The V gene end was trimmed by 2 bases and the J gene end by 2 bases; junction bases not matched to a gene: 15. Germline CDR1 reads LNHDA; CDR2 reads SQIVND (reference sequence). This CDR3 has 20 amino acids. CDR3 DNA: TGTGCCAGTAGTATAATGCTGCAGGGGGCAGGACTAGCGGGGGCCTACGAGCAGTACTTC. Translated: CASSIMLQGAGLAGAYEQYF.

This clone has just a few counts. The CDR3: CASSSTSGGDNEQFF. CDR3 nucleotide sequence: TGTGCCAGCAGCTCAACTAGCGGGGGGGACAATGAGCAGTTCTTC. The rearrangement uses TRBV5-4 and TRBJ2-1, with 13 bases fitting TRBD2. Trimming at V came to 3 bases and at J to 5 bases, leaving 2 bases not matched to a gene. Germline V gives CDR1 SGHNT, CDR2 YYREEE (reference sequence). The CDR3 sequence is 15 residues long. Full variable domain (rest looked up from reference TRBV5-4 and TRBJ2-1): ETGVTQSPTHLIKTRGQQVTLRCSSQSGHNTVSWYQQALGQGPQFIFQYYREEENGRGNFPPRFSGLQFPNYSSELNVNALELDDSALYLCASSSTSGGDNEQFFGPGTRLTVL.

V usage is TRBV4-1 and J usage is TRBJ2-3; 8 bases are a match to TRBD2. The CDR3 extends over 17 amino acids. V trimming: 1 base; J trimming: 0 bases; junction bases outside the gene matches: 6. Germline V gene sequence: CDR1 MGHRA, CDR2 YSYEKL. CDR3 loop: CASSQGFSGASTDTQYF. As DNA, the CDR3 is TGCGCCAGCAGCCAAGGGTTTAGCGGGGCAAGCACAGATACGCAGTATTTT.

CDR3 loop: CASSRGTSWETQYF. The CDR3 nucleotides are TGTGCCAGCAGCCGCGGGACTAGCTGGGAGACCCAGTACTTC. This chain links TRBV6-5 with TRBJ2-5, with TRBD2 matching over 9 bases. CDR3 length: 14 amino acids. V trimming: 6 bases; J trimming: 5 bases; junction bases outside the gene matches: 7. CDR1 is MNHEY, CDR2 SVGAGI, per germline.

This chain links TRBV7-9 with TRBJ2-1, with unresolved D. Germline values: CDR1 SEHNR, CDR2 FQNEAQ (reference sequence). This CDR3 is built from 12 residues. The V and J ends lost 6 bases and 6 bases respectively, with 9 bases between them. CDR3 bases: TGTGCCAGCAGTTTAATTCGCAATGAGCAGTTCTTC. This sequence encodes CASSLIRNEQFF.

The chain employs TRBV11-2 and TRBJ2-1; TRBD2 aligns across 8 bases. V trimming: 2 bases; J trimming: 2 bases; junction bases outside the gene matches: 2. The CDR3 contains 15 residues. CDR1 and CDR2 from the germline V gene are SGHAT and FQNNGV. CDR3 residues: CASSLNGGAYNEQFF. CDR3 bases: TGTGCCAGCAGCTTAAACGGGGGGGCCTACAATGAGCAGTTCTTC.

V usage is TRBV27 and J usage is TRBJ2-6; D might be TRBD1 (5 bases). The CDR3 is made up of 16 amino acids. Germline CDR1 and CDR2: MNHEY and SMNVEV (reference sequence). V shed 4 bases and J shed 4 bases, with 14 bases lying between them. The DNA of the CDR3 is TGTGCCAGCAGTTGGCAAGGGGCGCAGGGGGCCAACGTCCTGACTTTC. Protein sequence: CASSWQGAQGANVLTF.

The CDR3 DNA sequence: TGTGCCAGCAGCCCGGGACAGACTAGCACAGATACGCAGTATTTT. It codes for CASSPGQTSTDTQYF. The gene calls are TRBV11-2 and TRBJ2-3, with 7 bases matching TRBD1. Unmatched junction bases numbered 5, after V lost 5 bases and J lost 0 bases. The germline CDR1 and CDR2 sequences are SGHAT and FQNNGV. The CDR3 covers 15 residues.

This chain uses TRBV7-9 with TRBJ1-1, with 9 bases matching TRBD1. This CDR3 is 16 amino acids long. The germline V gene has CDR1 SEHNR and CDR2 FQNEAQ (reference sequence). Trimming took 1 base from V and 4 from J; bases not matched to a gene: 7. The DNA of the CDR3 is TGTGCCAGCAGCTTAGACAGCGGACAGGGGATCACTGAAGCTTTCTTT. Translation gives CASSLDSGQGITEAFF.

V usage is TRBV5-1 and J usage is TRBJ2-2; 7 nucleotides agree with TRBD1. CDR3 length equals 16 residues. Trimming at V came to 0 bases and at J to 9 bases, leaving 11 bases not matched to a gene. Germline-derived CDR1 and CDR2 are SGHRS and YFSETQ. CDR3 sequence reads: CASSLGIRQGSRELFF. DNA for the CDR3: TGCGCCAGCAGCTTGGGAATCCGACAGGGTTCCAGGGAGCTGTTTTTT.

J is TRBJ1-2 and V is TRBV5-1, with D perhaps TRBD1 (5 bases). V was trimmed by 6 bases and J by 0 bases, leaving 9 bases between them. This CDR3 region has 13 residues. Germline V lookup: CDR1 SGHRS, CDR2 YFSETQ. CDR3 bases: TGCGCCAGCATGACAGAAACTAACTATGGCTACACCTTC. It yields the protein CASMTETNYGYTF.

The V gene is TRBV4-1, the J gene TRBJ2-5, with D perhaps assigned TRBD1 or TRBD2 (5 bases each). CDR3 length: 15 residues. The ends were cut back, 4 bases at V and 0 bases at J, with 12 bases in the middle. Per the germline V gene, CDR1 is MGHRA and CDR2 is YSYEKL. CDR3: CASSPMGTDQETQYF. The CDR3 DNA follows: TGCGCCAGCAGCCCCATGGGGACGGACCAAGAGACCCAGTACTTC.

In its sample, this clone was seen a few times. The rearrangement joins TRBV4-2 to TRBJ1-2; possible D gene TRBD1, 5 bases. The germline gives CDR1 LGHNA, CDR2 YNFKEQ. V was clipped by 2 bases and J by 6 bases, with 22 bases between them. CDR3 length: 17 amino acids. In nucleotides, the CDR3 is TGTGCCAGCAGCCAACTCACGAGGACCTTCGACAGACATGGCTACACCTTC. It specifies CASSQLTRTFDRHGYTF.

V and J are TRBV6-1 and TRBJ2-5; D is uncertain. In germline, CDR1 is MNHNS, CDR2 SASEGT. This CDR3 has 14 residues. V lost 8 bases and J 5 bases, leaving 18 bases between the germline ends. The CDR3 bases are TGTGCCAGCTGTCTAACCTCCCCTGGGGAGACCCAGTACTTC. Protein sequence: CASCLTSPGETQYF.

This chain joins TRBV5-4 and TRBJ1-6, with 9 bases matching TRBD1. CDR1 and CDR2 (germline): SGHNT, YYREEE (reference sequence). CDR3 length: 15 amino acids. J lost 7 bases, V lost 4 bases, and 6 bases had no gene match. CDR3 amino acids: CASSHAGTGNSPLHF. CDR3 coding DNA: TGTGCCAGCAGCCACGCCGGGACAGGGAATTCACCCCTCCACTTT.

The chain has TRBV7-6 and TRBJ1-1; weak D call: TRBD1 (6 bases). The V gene lost 3 bases and the J gene lost 4 bases, with 12 bases spanning the gap. The CDR3 is made up of 14 amino acids. From germline, CDR1 is SGHVS and CDR2 FNYEAQ. CDR3 residues: CASSLGGQVTEAFF. CDR3 in DNA: TGTGCCAGCAGCTTGGGGGGGCAAGTCACTGAAGCTTTCTTT.

The V gene is TRBV5-1, the J gene TRBJ2-7; maybe TRBD2 (5 bases). V was shortened by 0 bases and J by 2 bases, with 9 bases between the two germline ends. CDR1 is SGHRS, CDR2 YFSETQ, per germline. The CDR3 spans 14 residues. The CDR3 DNA sequence: TGCGCCAGCAGCTTGGGGGTAGCGACCTACGAGCAGTACTTC. It yields the protein CASSLGVATYEQYF.

The J gene is TRBJ2-5, the V gene TRBV11-2; D may correspond to TRBD1 or TRBD2 (5 bases each). Germline CDR1 is SGHAT and CDR2 is FQNNGV. V lost 5 bases and J lost 0, with 7 bases in between. The CDR3 extends over 13 amino acids. In DNA, the CDR3 is TGTGCCAGCAGCCCGGGACACCAAGAGACCCAGTACTTC. It yields the protein CASSPGHQETQYF.